This T cell receptor (beta chain) came from a study of cytomegalovirus exposure and HLA in healthy donors. Study-wide findings and caveats: In an earlier analysis, in approximately 630 donors, most V segments appeared productive either ~87% or ~30% of the time. Among TCR beta chains of equal frequency, HLA-associated ones were more clonally expanded in a later analysis. Exclusion as indistinguishable affected some V segments, including TRBV6-2 and TRBV6-3. The CMV antigen specificity of a few CMV-associated chains was confirmed through in vitro analysis.

Points on this clone: Its specificity is unknown.

13 Jbeta primers and 60 Vbeta primers were used for the PCR. TCRdb keeps only in-frame clones here, not all; method: immunoSEQ multiplex PCR. This sample has 97,000 or so clones, with 77% found just once. The CDR3 covers 16 residues. Germline CDR1 and CDR2: MNHNS and SASEGT. V gave up 3 bases and J gave up 0 bases; unmatched junction bases: 4. J is TRBJ1-3 and V is TRBV6-1; TRBD1 agrees at 8 bases. Input material: PBMCs. The receptor comes from a male donor in good health and CMV-seropositive. The chain's CDR3 is CASSDQGATSGNTIYF. The DNA for the CDR3 is TGTGCCAGCAGTGATCAGGGGGCCACCTCTGGAAACACCATATATTTT.